These 3 T cell receptor beta chains originate from one sample sequenced in a study of breast tumors, draining lymph nodes, adjacent tissues. TCRdb fed the multiplex PCR reads into MiXCR, producing one record per CDR3 protein. The table includes under 45,000 distinct CDR3 sequences, just over 35% detected once. Material: breast tumor tissue. Receptors were obtained from a female donor with breast cancer. Some clones in this sample may be carry-over from other donors' samples.

At least ten counts were recorded for this clonotype. The genes are TRBV6-1 and TRBJ2-2; either TRBD1 or TRBD2 may fit D (5 bases each). V was shortened by 3 bases and J by 3 bases, with 8 bases between the two germline ends. The CDR3 contains 14 residues. From germline, CDR1 is MNHNS and CDR2 SASEGT. CDR3 bases: TGTGCCAGCAGTGAGATGGGGGACACCGGGGAGCTGTTTTTT. Protein sequence: CASSEMGDTGELFF.

In its sample, this clonotype was seen many times. The J gene is TRBJ2-1, the V gene TRBV5-1; the D gene could be TRBD1 or TRBD2 (5 bases each). This CDR3 region has 15 residues. V was trimmed by 4 bases and J by 4 bases, leaving 15 bases between them. CDR1 is SGHRS and CDR2 is YFSETQ in the germline V gene. CDR3 DNA sequence: TGCGCCAGCAGCCGAACCGGGACGGATTACAATGAGCAGTTCTTC. Its protein is CASSRTGTDYNEQFF.

This clonotype was seen only once. The rearrangement links TRBV29-1 to TRBJ2-3, with TRBD1 as a possible D gene (6 bases). This CDR3 is 12 amino acids long. V lost 5 bases, J lost 2 bases, and 8 bases lay in between. CDR1 and CDR2 from the germline V gene are SQVTM and ANQGSEA. The CDR3 here is CSVWGPTDTQYF. The CDR3 DNA reads as TGCAGCGTTTGGGGGCCCACAGATACGCAGTATTTT.